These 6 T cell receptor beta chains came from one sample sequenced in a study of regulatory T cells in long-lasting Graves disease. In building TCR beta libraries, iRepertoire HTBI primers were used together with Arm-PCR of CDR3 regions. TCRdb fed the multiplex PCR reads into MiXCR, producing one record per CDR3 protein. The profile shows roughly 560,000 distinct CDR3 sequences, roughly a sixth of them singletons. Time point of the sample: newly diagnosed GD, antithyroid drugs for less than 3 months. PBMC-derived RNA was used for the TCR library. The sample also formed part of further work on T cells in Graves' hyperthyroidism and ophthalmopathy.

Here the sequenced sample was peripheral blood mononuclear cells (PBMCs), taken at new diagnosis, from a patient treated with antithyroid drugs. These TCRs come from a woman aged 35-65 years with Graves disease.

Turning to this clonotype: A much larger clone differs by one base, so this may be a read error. Here the CDR3 DNA reads TGTGCCAGCAGCCAAGAAATCGGCGACAGGGCCTCCCACAATGAGCAGTTCTTC. As protein: CASSQEIGDRASHNEQFF. This chain uses TRBV3-1 with TRBJ2-1; 7 positions match TRBD1. CDR1 and CDR2 from the germline V gene are LGHDT and YNNKEL (reference sequence). The CDR3 spans 18 residues.

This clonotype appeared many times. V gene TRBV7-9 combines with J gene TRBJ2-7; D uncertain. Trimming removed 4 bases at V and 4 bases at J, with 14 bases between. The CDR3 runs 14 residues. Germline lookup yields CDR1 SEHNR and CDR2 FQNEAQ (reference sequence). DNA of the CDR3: TGTGCCAGCAGCTCCTCGGCGGTGGAATACGAGCAGTACTTC. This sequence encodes CASSSSAVEYEQYF.

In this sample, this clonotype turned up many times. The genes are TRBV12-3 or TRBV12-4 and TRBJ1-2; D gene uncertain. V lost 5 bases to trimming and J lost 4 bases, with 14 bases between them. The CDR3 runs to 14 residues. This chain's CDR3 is CASSLGKGPYGYTF. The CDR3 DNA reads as TGTGCCAGCAGTCTAGGGAAAGGGCCCTATGGCTACACCTTC.

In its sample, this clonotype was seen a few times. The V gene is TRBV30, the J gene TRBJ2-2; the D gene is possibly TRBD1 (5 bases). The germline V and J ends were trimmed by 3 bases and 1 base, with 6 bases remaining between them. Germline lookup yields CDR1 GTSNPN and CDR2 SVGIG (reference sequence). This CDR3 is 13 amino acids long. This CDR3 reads CAWRQENTGELFF. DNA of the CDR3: TGTGCCTGGAGACAGGAGAACACCGGGGAGCTGTTTTTT. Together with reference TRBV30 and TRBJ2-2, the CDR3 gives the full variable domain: SQTIHQWPATLVQPVGSPLSLECTVEGTSNPNLYWYRQAAGRGLQLLFYSVGIGQISSEVPQNLSASRPQDRQFILSSKKLLLSDSGFYLCAWRQENTGELFFGEGSRLTVL.

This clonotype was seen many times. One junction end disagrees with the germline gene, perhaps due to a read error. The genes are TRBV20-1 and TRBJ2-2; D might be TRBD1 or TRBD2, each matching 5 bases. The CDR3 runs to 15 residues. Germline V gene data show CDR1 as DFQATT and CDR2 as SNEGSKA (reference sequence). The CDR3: CSARGTAPNTGELFF. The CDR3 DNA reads TGCAGTGCCAGAGGGACCGCACCCAACACCGGGGAGCTGTTTTTT.

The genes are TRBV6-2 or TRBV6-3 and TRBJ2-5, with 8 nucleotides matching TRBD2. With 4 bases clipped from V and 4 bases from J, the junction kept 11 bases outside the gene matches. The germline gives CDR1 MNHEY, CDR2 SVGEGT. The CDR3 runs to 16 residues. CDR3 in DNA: TGTGCCAGCAGTTTCCGGGGGGGCGGTTTTAGAGAGACCCAGTACTTC. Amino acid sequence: CASSFRGGGFRETQYF.